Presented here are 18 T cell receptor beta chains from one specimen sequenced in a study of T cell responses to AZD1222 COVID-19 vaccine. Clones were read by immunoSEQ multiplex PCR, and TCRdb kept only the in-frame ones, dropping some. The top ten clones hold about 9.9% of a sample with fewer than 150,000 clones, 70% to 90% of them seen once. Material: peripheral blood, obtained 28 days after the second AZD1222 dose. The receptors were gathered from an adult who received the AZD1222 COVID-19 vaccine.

The DNA for the CDR3 is TGTGCCAGCAGCTCAACCCGCGAGCTTAGTGAAAAACTGTTTTTT. Encoded protein: CASSSTRELSEKLFF. This chain uses TRBV5-4 with TRBJ1-4, with D unclear. CDR1 and CDR2 from the germline V gene are SGHNT and YYREEE (reference sequence). V lost 3 bases, J lost 7 bases, and 16 bases lay in between. The length of the CDR3 is 15 residues.

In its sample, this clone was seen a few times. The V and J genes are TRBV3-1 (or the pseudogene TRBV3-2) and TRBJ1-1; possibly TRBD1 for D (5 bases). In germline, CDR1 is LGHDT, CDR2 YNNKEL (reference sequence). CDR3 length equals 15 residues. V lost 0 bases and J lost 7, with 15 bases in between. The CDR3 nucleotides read TGTGCCAGCAGCCAAGAGAAGGCAGGGTTGCATGAAGCTTTCTTT. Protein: CASSQEKAGLHEAFF.

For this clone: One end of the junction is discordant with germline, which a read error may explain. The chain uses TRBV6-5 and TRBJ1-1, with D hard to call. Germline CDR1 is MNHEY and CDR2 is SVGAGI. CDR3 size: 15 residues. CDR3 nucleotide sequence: TGTGCCAGCAGTTACCCAACCGTTATGAACGCTGAAGCTTTCTTT. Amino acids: CASSYPTVMNAEAFF.

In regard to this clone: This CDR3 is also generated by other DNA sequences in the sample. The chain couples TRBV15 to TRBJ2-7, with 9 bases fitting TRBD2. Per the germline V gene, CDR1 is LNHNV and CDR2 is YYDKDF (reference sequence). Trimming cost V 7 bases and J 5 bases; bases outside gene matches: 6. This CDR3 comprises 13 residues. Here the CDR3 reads CATKSGGFNEQYF. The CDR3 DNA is TGTGCCACCAAGAGCGGGGGGTTTAACGAGCAGTACTTC.

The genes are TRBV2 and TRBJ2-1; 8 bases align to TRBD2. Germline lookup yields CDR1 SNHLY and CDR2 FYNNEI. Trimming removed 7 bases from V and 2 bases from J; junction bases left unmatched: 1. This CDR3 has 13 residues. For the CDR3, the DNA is TGTGCCAGCACGGGACTAGCCTACAATGAGCAGTTCTTC. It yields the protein CASTGLAYNEQFF.

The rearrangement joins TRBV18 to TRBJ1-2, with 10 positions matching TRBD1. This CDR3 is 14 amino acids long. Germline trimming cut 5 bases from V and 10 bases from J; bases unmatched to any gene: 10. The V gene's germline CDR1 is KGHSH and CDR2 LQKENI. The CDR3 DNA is TGTGCCAGCTCAGGAGACAGGGGGCTTGCGGACTACACCTTC. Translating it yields CASSGDRGLADYTF.

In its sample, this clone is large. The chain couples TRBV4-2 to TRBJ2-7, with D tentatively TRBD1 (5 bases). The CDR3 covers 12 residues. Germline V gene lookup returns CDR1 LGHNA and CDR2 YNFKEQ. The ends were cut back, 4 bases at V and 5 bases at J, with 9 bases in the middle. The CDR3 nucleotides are TGTGCCAGCAGCCTCGACAGACACGAGCAGTACTTC. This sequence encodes CASSLDRHEQYF.

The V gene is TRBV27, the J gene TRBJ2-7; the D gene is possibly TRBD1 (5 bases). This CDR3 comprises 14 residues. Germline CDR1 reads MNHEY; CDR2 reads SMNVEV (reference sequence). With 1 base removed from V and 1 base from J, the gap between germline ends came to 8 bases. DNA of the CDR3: TGTGCCAGCAGTTTATGGGGCAAGTCCTACGAGCAGTACTTC. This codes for CASSLWGKSYEQYF.

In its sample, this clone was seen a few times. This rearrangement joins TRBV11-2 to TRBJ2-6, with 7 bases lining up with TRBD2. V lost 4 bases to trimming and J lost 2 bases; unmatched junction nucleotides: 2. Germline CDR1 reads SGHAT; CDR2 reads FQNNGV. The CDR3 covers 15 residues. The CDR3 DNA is TGTGCCAGCAGCTCAGGACTAGCTGGGGCCAACGTCCTGACTTTC. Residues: CASSSGLAGANVLTF. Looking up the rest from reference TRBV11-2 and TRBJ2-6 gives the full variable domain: EAGVAQSPRYKIIEKRQSVAFWCNPISGHATLYWYQQILGQGPKLLIQFQNNGVVDDSQLPKDRFSAERLKGVDSTLKIQPAKLEDSAVYLCASSSGLAGANVLTFGAGSRLTVL.

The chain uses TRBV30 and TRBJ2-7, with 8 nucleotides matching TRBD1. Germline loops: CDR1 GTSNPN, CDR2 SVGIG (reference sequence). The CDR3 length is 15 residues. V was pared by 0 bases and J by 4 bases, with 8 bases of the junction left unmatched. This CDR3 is CAWSVGDRRLYEQYF. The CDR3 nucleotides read TGTGCCTGGAGTGTAGGGGACAGGCGATTATACGAGCAGTACTTC.

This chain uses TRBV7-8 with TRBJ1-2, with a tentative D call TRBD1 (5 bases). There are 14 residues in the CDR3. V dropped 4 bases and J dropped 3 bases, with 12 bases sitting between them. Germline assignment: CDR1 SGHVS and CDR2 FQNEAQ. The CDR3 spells CASSSRQRHYGYTF. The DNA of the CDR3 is TGTGCCAGCAGCTCCCGACAGCGCCACTATGGCTACACCTTC.

The CDR3 here is CASSPGAGVEDTQYF. For the CDR3, the DNA is TGCGCCAGCAGCCCCGGGGCAGGGGTGGAAGATACGCAGTATTTT. This chain links TRBV5-1 with TRBJ2-3; a possible D gene is TRBD1 (6 bases). Germline CDR1 and CDR2: SGHRS and YFSETQ. This CDR3 is 15 amino acids long. Trimming stripped 4 bases from V and 5 bases from J, with 17 bases between.

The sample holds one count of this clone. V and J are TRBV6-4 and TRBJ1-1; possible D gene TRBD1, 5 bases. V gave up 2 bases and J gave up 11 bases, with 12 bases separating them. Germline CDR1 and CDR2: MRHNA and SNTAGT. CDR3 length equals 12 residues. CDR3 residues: CASSDEGARAFF. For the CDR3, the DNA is TGTGCCAGCAGTGACGAAGGGGCGCGGGCTTTCTTT.

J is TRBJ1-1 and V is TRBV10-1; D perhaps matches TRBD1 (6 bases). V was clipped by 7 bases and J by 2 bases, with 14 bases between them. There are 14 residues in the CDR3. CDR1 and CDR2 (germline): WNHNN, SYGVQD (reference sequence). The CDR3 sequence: CASTEDSTNTEAFF. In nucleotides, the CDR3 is TGCGCCAGCACCGAGGACAGTACCAACACTGAAGCTTTCTTT.

This CDR3 is CASSEGQGPGGYTF. The DNA of the CDR3 is TGTGCCAGCAGTGAAGGCCAGGGGCCCGGGGGCTACACCTTC. The V and J genes are TRBV6-4 and TRBJ1-2; tentative D call: TRBD1 (6 bases). This CDR3 spans 14 amino acids. Germline V gene sequence: CDR1 MRHNA, CDR2 SNTAGT. V shed 3 bases and J shed 8 bases, with 16 bases lying between them.

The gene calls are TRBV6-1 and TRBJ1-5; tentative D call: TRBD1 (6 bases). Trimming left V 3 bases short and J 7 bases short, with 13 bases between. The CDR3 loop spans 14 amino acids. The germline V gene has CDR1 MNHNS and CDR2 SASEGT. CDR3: CASSERDIGQPQHF. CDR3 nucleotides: TGTGCCAGCAGTGAGCGGGACATTGGACAGCCCCAGCATTTT.

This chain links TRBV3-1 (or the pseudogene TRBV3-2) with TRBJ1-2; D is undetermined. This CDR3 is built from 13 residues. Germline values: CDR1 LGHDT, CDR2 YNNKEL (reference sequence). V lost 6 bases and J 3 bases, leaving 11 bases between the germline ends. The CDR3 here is CASRPREDYGYTF. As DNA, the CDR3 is TGTGCCAGCAGGCCTAGGGAGGACTATGGCTACACCTTC.

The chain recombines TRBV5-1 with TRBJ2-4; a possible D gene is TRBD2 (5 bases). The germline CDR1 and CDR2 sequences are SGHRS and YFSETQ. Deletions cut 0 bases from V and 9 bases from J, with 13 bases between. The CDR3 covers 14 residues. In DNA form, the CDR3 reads TGCGCCAGCAGCTTGGCCGACGGGGTCGGCATTCAGTACTTC. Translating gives CASSLADGVGIQYF.